One sample yielded the 18 T cell receptor beta chains listed below, sequenced in a study of blood T cell repertoires in COVID-19 (dated by TCRdb to the early 2020s). Library creation used the immunoSEQ multiplex PCR assay. TCRdb's version of the immuneACCESS table is confined to in-frame rearrangements and falls short of the full clone set. An unresolved V gene accounts for under half of the shortfall where checked; the remainder is of unknown origin. The table for this sample lists 100,000 or so clones; about 91% of them were counted only once. The ten largest clones capture 5% of the sample. Sequenced: peripheral blood. The receptors derive from a human donor in a cohort sampled during active COVID-19.

The chain carries TRBV10-1 and TRBJ1-1; D gene uncertain. The CDR3 runs to 15 residues. The ends were cut back, 8 bases at V and 3 bases at J, with 19 bases in the middle. The germline V gene has CDR1 WNHNN and CDR2 SYGVQD (reference sequence). CDR3 coding DNA: TGCGCCAGCGGAGTGAGGCCCCGGTGGGACACTGAAGCTTTCTTT. It yields the protein CASGVRPRWDTEAFF.

This chain's CDR3 is CASSKLAGNQETQYF. The CDR3 region has the DNA TGTGCCAGCAGTAAACTAGCGGGGAACCAAGAGACCCAGTACTTC. This sequence joins TRBV6-6 and TRBJ2-5; 10 nucleotides line up with TRBD2. Trimming removed 5 bases from V and 0 bases from J; junction bases left unmatched: 3. The CDR3 sequence is 15 residues long. Germline V lookup: CDR1 MNHNY, CDR2 SVGAGI (reference sequence).

The CDR3 DNA sequence: TGCGCCAGCAGTGAGTCGGTCGCTAAGTCAGAGACCCAGTACTTC. Amino acid sequence: CASSESVAKSETQYF. This chain uses TRBV10-2 with TRBJ2-5; D is unclear. Per the germline V gene, CDR1 is WSHSY and CDR2 is SAAADI. Trimming shortened V by 0 bases and J by 4 bases, and 12 bases separated the two germline ends. The CDR3 has 15 amino acids.

The chain combines TRBV6-5 with TRBJ2-7; TRBD1 matches 8 bases. V lost 6 bases and J lost 4; bases outside the gene matches: 5. This CDR3 spans 13 amino acids. Germline V gene data show CDR1 as MNHEY and CDR2 as SVGAGI. CDR3: CASRTGVLYEQYF. Written as DNA, the CDR3 is TGTGCCAGCAGGACAGGGGTACTGTACGAGCAGTACTTC.

The rearrangement uses TRBV11-2 and TRBJ1-1; 10 nucleotides agree with TRBD1. The ends lost 2 bases at V and 4 bases at J; junction bases unmatched: 4. This CDR3 contains 15 residues. Germline V CDR1 and CDR2: SGHAT, FQNNGV. CDR3 coding DNA: TGTGCCAGCAGCTTAAAGAGGACAGGGGGCACTGAAGCTTTCTTT. Protein: CASSLKRTGGTEAFF.

The V and J genes are TRBV6-2 or TRBV6-3 and TRBJ2-7; TRBD2 agrees at 7 bases. V shed 3 bases and J 3 bases; nucleotides not matched to a gene: 8. The CDR3 consists of 15 residues. Germline CDR1 MNHEY, CDR2 SVGEGT. This CDR3 reads CASSYRGGRSYEQYF. The CDR3 DNA sequence: TGTGCCAGCAGTTATCGAGGCGGGAGAAGCTACGAGCAGTACTTC.

J is TRBJ2-2 and V is TRBV6-5, with D possibly TRBD2 on 5 matching bases. Per the germline V gene, CDR1 is MNHEY and CDR2 is SVGAGI. Trimming pared 8 bases from V and 4 bases from J, leaving 14 bases between. CDR3 length: 14 amino acids. In DNA, the CDR3 is TGTGCCAGCCGCTGGACTGGTTTCACCGGGGAGCTGTTTTTT. Protein sequence: CASRWTGFTGELFF.

The chain is built from TRBV11-2 and TRBJ2-1, with 10 bases fitting TRBD2. CDR1 and CDR2 from the germline V gene are SGHAT and FQNNGV. This CDR3 is built from 15 residues. Unmatched junction bases numbered 5, after V lost 3 bases and J lost 6 bases. The CDR3 nucleotides read TGTGCCAGCAGCTTGGGACTAGCGTCACCCAATGAGCAGTTCTTC. This translates into CASSLGLASPNEQFF.

This clone was recorded once. The V call is TRBV2, the J call TRBJ1-2; TRBD1 aligns across 11 bases. The CDR3 runs to 15 residues. Trimming removed 6 bases from V and 2 bases from J; junction bases left unmatched: 5. CDR1 and CDR2 from the germline V gene are SNHLY and FYNNEI. The CDR3 DNA reads TGTGCCAGCAGCGCGGGACAGGGGGGCAACTATGGCTACACCTTC. Its protein product is CASSAGQGGNYGYTF.

This chain connects TRBV25-1 to TRBJ2-2, with TRBD1 matching over 11 bases. CDR3 length equals 16 residues. Germline V gene sequence: CDR1 MGHDK, CDR2 SYGVNS. V gave up 8 bases and J gave up 6 bases; unmatched junction bases: 11. The CDR3 protein is CASQDRGLGIAGELFF. For the CDR3, the DNA is TGTGCCAGCCAGGACAGGGGGCTAGGAATAGCCGGGGAGCTGTTTTTT.

This chain joins TRBV7-9 and TRBJ2-1; 10 nucleotides agree with TRBD2. CDR1 and CDR2 from the germline V gene are SEHNR and FQNEAQ (reference sequence). The V and J ends lost 3 bases and 3 bases, in that order; junction bases with no gene match: 2. The CDR3 spans 15 residues. The CDR3 is CASSLTSGYYNEQFF. In nucleotides, the CDR3 is TGTGCCAGCAGCTTGACTAGCGGGTACTACAATGAGCAGTTCTTC. Filled out from reference TRBV7-9 and TRBJ2-1, the complete variable domain reads DTGVSQNPRHKITKRGQNVTFRCDPISEHNRLYWYRQTLGQGPEFLTYFQNEAQLEKSRLLSDRFSAERPKGSFSTLEIQRTEQGDSAMYLCASSLTSGYYNEQFFGPGTRLTVL.

The chain joins TRBV5-1 to TRBJ2-3; a possible D gene is TRBD2 (5 bases). Trimming cost V 4 bases and J 7 bases, with 10 bases left between them. The germline CDR1 and CDR2 sequences are SGHRS and YFSETQ. The length of the CDR3 is 12 residues. The CDR3 sequence is CASSPGLNTQYF. CDR3 coding DNA: TGCGCCAGCAGCCCAGGACTTAATACGCAGTATTTT.

This chain links TRBV30 with TRBJ1-5; D not certain. The CDR3 extends over 14 amino acids. V was pared by 6 bases and J by 6 bases, with 18 bases between. Looked up from germline, CDR1 is GTSNPN and CDR2 is SVGIG (reference sequence). Here the CDR3 reads CACLTGGLGQPQHF. CDR3 coding DNA: TGTGCCTGTTTAACCGGCGGGTTGGGTCAGCCCCAGCATTTT.

The rearrangement joins TRBV7-9 to TRBJ1-5; 9 bases match TRBD1. J gave up 4 bases and V 7 bases, and 17 bases lay outside the gene matches. CDR1 and CDR2 from the germline V gene are SEHNR and FQNEAQ (reference sequence). The length of the CDR3 is 18 residues. DNA for the CDR3: TGTGCCAGCACCAAACTTACAGGGGGCGCTTCCCCAAATCAGCCCCAGCATTTT. This sequence encodes CASTKLTGGASPNQPQHF.

The chain recombines TRBV14 with TRBJ1-1, with D tentatively TRBD1 (6 bases). Per germline, CDR1 SGHDN and CDR2 FVKESK. V was pared by 6 bases and J by 4 bases, with 12 bases between. The CDR3 is 13 residues long. The CDR3 DNA reads TGTGCCAGCAGAACAGGGAGGGGCACTGAAGCTTTCTTT. This sequence encodes CASRTGRGTEAFF.

This chain links TRBV3-1 (or the pseudogene TRBV3-2) with TRBJ2-1, with 9 bases lining up with TRBD2. Germline CDR1 is LGHDT and CDR2 is YNNKEL (reference sequence). CDR3 length equals 15 residues. V lost 1 base, J lost 7 bases, and 5 bases stayed unmatched. The CDR3 spells CASSQVGLAQNEQFF. CDR3 DNA sequence: TGTGCCAGCAGCCAAGTTGGACTAGCGCAGAATGAGCAGTTCTTC.

The V call is TRBV4-2, the J call TRBJ1-3; D unresolved. The germline V gene has CDR1 LGHNA and CDR2 YNFKEQ. CDR3 size: 14 residues. Trimming cost V 3 bases and J 3 bases, with 9 bases left between them. The CDR3 DNA reads TGTGCCAGCAGCCAGTCAGGCTATGGAAACACCATATATTTT. Translated, it gives CASSQSGYGNTIYF.

The gene calls are TRBV28 and TRBJ1-3, with D unclear. V was trimmed by 3 bases and J by 4 bases, leaving 10 bases between them. In germline, CDR1 is MDHEN, CDR2 SYDVKM. The CDR3 has 14 residues. The CDR3 spells CASSLPGAGNTIYF. The CDR3 bases are TGTGCCAGCAGTTTGCCAGGCGCGGGAAACACCATATATTTT.